These T cell receptor beta chains were read from a single sample in a study of blood T cell repertoires in COVID-19. TCRdb's table, derived via immunoSEQ multiplex PCR, lists solely in-frame clones and lacks some. The sample holds approximately 400,000 clones, 80% to 90% seen once. Sequencing was carried out using peripheral blood. Receptor source: a man in his forties with acute or convalescent COVID-19. Both conserved end residues are part of each CDR3. D genes are given only for firm matches. Clone size is not always given. Where it is, it says once, few, many or a class for expanded clones.

v_gene: TRBV14; j_gene: TRBJ2-1; d_gene: TRBD2; abundance: .; CDR3aa: CASSLGTSSEQFF; CDR3nt: TGTGCCAGCAGCCTCGGGACTAGTAGTGAGCAGTTCTTC
v_gene: TRBV19; j_gene: TRBJ1-5; d_gene: .; abundance: .; CDR3aa: CASSPGHRNQPQHF; CDR3nt: TGTGCCAGTAGTCCTGGACACCGCAATCAGCCCCAGCATTTT
v_gene: TRBV2; j_gene: TRBJ1-6; d_gene: .; abundance: .; CDR3aa: CASSAGVPDSPLHF; CDR3nt: TGTGCCAGCAGTGCGGGGGTTCCGGATTCACCCCTCCACTTT
v_gene: TRBV28; j_gene: TRBJ1-6; d_gene: TRBD1; abundance: .; CDR3aa: CASSLSRGTGGRNSPLHF; CDR3nt: TGTGCCAGCAGTTTGTCACGGGGAACAGGGGGCCGGAATTCACCCCTCCACTTT
v_gene: TRBV15; j_gene: TRBJ1-5; d_gene: TRBD1; abundance: .; CDR3aa: CATSNPGQGVLHQPQHF; CDR3nt: TGTGCCACCAGCAATCCGGGACAGGGGGTTTTGCATCAGCCCCAGCATTTT
v_gene: TRBV11-3; j_gene: TRBJ2-5; d_gene: TRBD1; abundance: .; CDR3aa: CASSLQGAEETQYF; CDR3nt: TGTGCCAGCAGCTTACAGGGGGCCGAGGAGACCCAGTACTTC
v_gene: TRBV13; j_gene: TRBJ1-6; d_gene: .; abundance: .; CDR3aa: CASSLEGEPNSPLHF; CDR3nt: TGTGCCAGCAGCCTAGAGGGGGAACCCAATTCACCCCTCCACTTT
v_gene: TRBV5-6; j_gene: TRBJ1-1; d_gene: TRBD1; abundance: once; CDR3aa: CASSQGTGGAHVTEAFF; CDR3nt: TGTGCCAGCAGCCAGGGGACAGGGGGCGCACATGTTACTGAAGCTTTCTTT
v_gene: TRBV3-1/TRBV3-2; j_gene: TRBJ2-7; d_gene: .; abundance: .; CDR3aa: CASSQEVGSTTYEQYF; CDR3nt: TGTGCCAGCAGCCAAGAAGTGGGCTCTACGACCTACGAGCAGTACTTC
v_gene: TRBV9; j_gene: TRBJ2-1; d_gene: TRBD2; abundance: .; CDR3aa: CASSATGGGSYNEQFF; CDR3nt: TGTGCCAGCAGCGCAACGGGGGGAGGCTCCTACAATGAGCAGTTCTTC
v_gene: TRBV5-4; j_gene: TRBJ2-5; d_gene: TRBD2; abundance: once; CDR3aa: CASSPGTSGEETQYF; CDR3nt: TGTGCCAGCAGCCCTGGGACTAGCGGGGAAGAGACCCAGTACTTC
v_gene: TRBV5-1; j_gene: TRBJ2-5; d_gene: TRBD2; abundance: .; CDR3aa: CASSASSGRKETQYF; CDR3nt: TGCGCCAGCAGCGCGAGTAGCGGGAGGAAGGAGACCCAGTACTTC
v_gene: TRBV6-6; j_gene: TRBJ1-2; d_gene: .; abundance: .; CDR3aa: CASSLTGDYGYTF; CDR3nt: TGTGCCAGCAGTCTGACAGGAGACTATGGCTACACCTTC
v_gene: TRBV7-9; j_gene: TRBJ1-1; d_gene: TRBD1; abundance: .; CDR3aa: CASSARDSYTEAFF; CDR3nt: TGTGCCAGCAGCGCCCGGGACAGCTACACTGAAGCTTTCTTT
v_gene: TRBV11-2; j_gene: TRBJ2-7; d_gene: TRBD1; abundance: .; CDR3aa: CASSFRTGADGEQYF; CDR3nt: TGTGCCAGCAGCTTTCGGACAGGGGCTGATGGAGAGCAGTACTTC
v_gene: TRBV6-5; j_gene: TRBJ1-3; d_gene: .; abundance: .; CDR3aa: CASSLRGTGNTIYF; CDR3nt: TGTGCCAGCAGTTTAAGGGGCACTGGAAACACCATATATTTT
v_gene: TRBV6-1; j_gene: TRBJ1-2; d_gene: .; abundance: .; CDR3aa: CASTRTLGDGYTF; CDR3nt: TGTGCCAGCACCCGGACTCTGGGTGATGGCTACACCTTC
v_gene: TRBV4-1; j_gene: TRBJ2-7; d_gene: TRBD1; abundance: .; CDR3aa: CASSQRQGAHEQYF; CDR3nt: TGCGCCAGCAGCCAGAGACAGGGGGCCCACGAGCAGTACTTC
v_gene: TRBV5-1; j_gene: TRBJ2-1; d_gene: .; abundance: .; CDR3aa: CASSTIAGSYNEQFF; CDR3nt: TGCGCCAGCAGCACGATAGCTGGGTCCTACAATGAGCAGTTCTTC
v_gene: TRBV6-6; j_gene: TRBJ2-4; d_gene: .; abundance: .; CDR3aa: CASSLEGVVAKNIQYF; CDR3nt: TGTGCCAGCAGCCTTGAGGGGGTCGTTGCCAAAAACATTCAGTACTTC
v_gene: TRBV7-3; j_gene: TRBJ1-4; d_gene: TRBD1; abundance: .; CDR3aa: CASSEPGQEKLFF; CDR3nt: TGTGCCAGCAGCGAACCGGGACAGGAAAAACTGTTTTTT
v_gene: TRBV19; j_gene: TRBJ2-7; d_gene: .; abundance: .; CDR3aa: CASRSSSYEQYF; CDR3nt: TGTGCCAGCCGGTCGAGCTCCTACGAGCAGTACTTC
v_gene: TRBV5-1; j_gene: TRBJ1-1; d_gene: .; abundance: .; CDR3aa: CASSLVGQENTEAFF; CDR3nt: TGCGCCAGCAGCTTGGTGGGACAAGAGAACACTGAAGCTTTCTTT
v_gene: TRBV11-2; j_gene: TRBJ1-5; d_gene: TRBD1; abundance: .; CDR3aa: CASSPGQGVLYQPQHF; CDR3nt: TGTGCCAGCAGCCCGGGACAGGGGGTCCTTTATCAGCCCCAGCATTTT
v_gene: TRBV21-1; j_gene: TRBJ1-5; d_gene: .; abundance: .; CDR3aa: CASSRTDPYSNQPQHF; CDR3nt: TGTGCCAGCAGCAGGACAGACCCGTATAGCAATCAGCCCCAGCATTTT
v_gene: TRBV30; j_gene: TRBJ2-7; d_gene: .; abundance: .; CDR3aa: CAGGASYEQYF; CDR3nt: TGTGCCGGAGGGGCCTCCTACGAGCAGTACTTC
v_gene: TRBV7-8; j_gene: TRBJ1-1; d_gene: .; abundance: .; CDR3aa: CASSPRTEAFF; CDR3nt: TGTGCCAGCAGCCCCCGGACAGAAGCTTTCTTT
v_gene: TRBV5-1; j_gene: TRBJ2-3; d_gene: TRBD2; abundance: .; CDR3aa: CASSLGSGGPPDTQYF; CDR3nt: TGCGCCAGCAGCTTGGGTTCGGGGGGGCCCCCAGATACGCAGTATTTT
v_gene: TRBV19; j_gene: TRBJ2-7; d_gene: TRBD1; abundance: .; CDR3aa: CASSARDRPYEQYF; CDR3nt: TGTGCCAGTAGCGCCCGGGACAGGCCATACGAGCAGTACTTC
v_gene: TRBV5-3; j_gene: TRBJ2-7; d_gene: TRBD1; abundance: .; CDR3aa: CARSLGQGSYEQYF; CDR3nt: TGTGCCAGAAGCCTGGGACAGGGGAGCTACGAGCAGTACTTC
v_gene: TRBV30; j_gene: TRBJ2-7; d_gene: .; abundance: .; CDR3aa: CAWSAVGLSYEQYF; CDR3nt: TGTGCCTGGAGTGCGGTTGGGCTATCCTACGAGCAGTACTTC
v_gene: TRBV5-5; j_gene: TRBJ1-2; d_gene: .; abundance: .; CDR3aa: CASSLAGGGLNYGYTF; CDR3nt: TGTGCCAGCAGCTTGGCCGGTGGGGGCCTCAACTATGGCTACACCTTC
v_gene: TRBV30; j_gene: TRBJ2-5; d_gene: .; abundance: few; CDR3aa: CASTGVWKETQYF; CDR3nt: TGTGCCTCGACAGGTGTTTGGAAAGAGACCCAGTACTTC
v_gene: TRBV5-1; j_gene: TRBJ1-5; d_gene: TRBD1; abundance: .; CDR3aa: CASSLEPGQGGQPQHF; CDR3nt: TGCGCCAGCAGCTTGGAACCGGGACAGGGAGGTCAGCCCCAGCATTTT
v_gene: TRBV2; j_gene: TRBJ2-5; d_gene: .; abundance: few; CDR3aa: CASSATRVSQETQYF; CDR3nt: TGTGCCAGCAGCGCAACCAGGGTTTCTCAAGAGACCCAGTACTTC
v_gene: TRBV6-1; j_gene: TRBJ2-1; d_gene: TRBD2; abundance: .; CDR3aa: CASSEALAGGEHNEQFF; CDR3nt: TGTGCCAGCAGTGAGGCCCTAGCGGGGGGAGAGCACAATGAGCAGTTCTTC